This entry lists 24 T cell receptor beta chains sequenced from one sample in a study of blood T cell repertoires in COVID-19 (dated by TCRdb to 2019 to 2021). The library was built by means of the immunoSEQ multiplex PCR assay. TCRdb re-hosts the immuneACCESS table, in-frame sequences only. Its copies lack some clones; in the studies checked, an unresolved V gene accounts for under half of them, and the cause for the rest is not known. The sample table records about 70,000 clones; 65% to 90% of these occur just once. Clones ranked in the top ten supply 6.9% of the sample. Sequencing used peripheral blood. Source of these receptors: a man aged 25 to 45 with COVID-19, enrolled during active disease.

The V gene is TRBV25-1, the J gene TRBJ1-2; D call uncertain. The CDR3 consists of 14 residues. Germline CDR1 reads MGHDK; CDR2 reads SYGVNS. V gave up 8 bases and J gave up 2 bases, with 15 bases separating them. CDR3 sequence: CASGEFDTNYGYTF. DNA for the CDR3: TGTGCCAGCGGGGAGTTCGACACCAACTATGGCTACACCTTC.

The gene calls are TRBV10-3 and TRBJ1-1, with D unclear. V was pared by 2 bases and J by 0 bases, with 4 bases between. The CDR3 sequence is 13 residues long. CDR1 ENHRY and CDR2 SYGVKD come from the germline V gene. The CDR3: CAISEDLNTEAFF. CDR3 nucleotide sequence: TGTGCCATCAGTGAGGACTTGAACACTGAAGCTTTCTTT.

In this sample, this clone turned up a few times. V and J are TRBV28 and TRBJ2-5; D may be TRBD1 (5 bases). The germline CDR1 and CDR2 sequences are MDHEN and SYDVKM. Trimming stripped 8 bases from V and 5 bases from J, with 18 bases between. This CDR3 is built from 14 residues. This chain's CDR3 is CASQLGPNEETQYF. The CDR3 nucleotides read TGTGCCAGCCAATTGGGGCCAAATGAGGAGACCCAGTACTTC.

The chain joins TRBV28 to TRBJ2-1, with 7 bases fitting TRBD1. CDR1 and CDR2 (germline): MDHEN, SYDVKM. Germline trimming cut 5 bases from V and 6 bases from J; bases unmatched to any gene: 4. This CDR3 spans 13 amino acids. CDR3 coding DNA: TGTGCCAGCAGTGAGGGACAGCCCAATGAGCAGTTCTTC. It yields the protein CASSEGQPNEQFF. The whole variable domain, remainder taken from reference TRBV28 and TRBJ2-1, is DVKVTQSSRYLVKRTGEKVFLECVQDMDHENMFWYRQDPGLGLRLIYFSYDVKMKEKGDIPEGYSVSREKKERFSLILESASTNQTSMYLCASSEGQPNEQFFGPGTRLTVL.

This chain joins TRBV2 and TRBJ1-1; 7 bases are shared with TRBD1. Germline values: CDR1 SNHLY, CDR2 FYNNEI. The CDR3 extends over 16 amino acids. V was pared by 3 bases and J by 3 bases, with 10 bases of the junction left unmatched. CDR3 bases: TGTGCCAGCAGTGAGGACCAGACAGGGTTGGACACTGAAGCTTTCTTT. It is translated as CASSEDQTGLDTEAFF.

This clone was counted once. The chain is built from TRBV6-1 and TRBJ1-1; D might be TRBD1 (6 bases). Germline V CDR1 and CDR2: MNHNS, SASEGT. Trimming stripped 0 bases from V and 8 bases from J, with 16 bases between. This CDR3 comprises 15 residues. The CDR3 here is CASSEAEGDTGEAFF. For the CDR3, the DNA is TGTGCCAGCAGTGAAGCGGAAGGGGACACGGGGGAAGCTTTCTTT.

In its sample, this clone was seen once. The rearrangement uses TRBV7-9 and TRBJ2-1; 10 bases agree with TRBD2. The CDR3 is 15 amino acids. CDR1 and CDR2 from the germline V gene are SEHNR and FQNEAQ (reference sequence). V was pared by 4 bases and J by 7 bases, with 7 bases of the junction left unmatched. DNA of the CDR3: TGTGCCAGCAGCTCCCGGACTAGCGGTATAAATGAGCAGTTCTTC. It codes for CASSSRTSGINEQFF.

V usage is TRBV6-6 and J usage is TRBJ2-7; 7 positions match TRBD2. Germline CDR1 MNHNY, CDR2 SVGAGI (reference sequence). J was trimmed by 9 bases and V by 5 bases; bases with no gene match: 25. The CDR3 contains 18 residues. CDR3 region: CASSHMGGGVTSETRQYF. The CDR3, as DNA: TGTGCCAGCAGTCACATGGGCGGAGGGGTTACTAGCGAAACTCGGCAGTACTTC.

The chain carries TRBV7-2 and TRBJ2-1, with TRBD2 matching over 8 bases. The CDR3 length is 13 residues. Trimming at V came to 5 bases and at J to 4 bases, leaving 1 base not matched to a gene. Looked up from germline, CDR1 is SGHTA and CDR2 is FQGNSA. DNA of the CDR3: TGTGCCAGCAGCGGGACTAGTTACAATGAGCAGTTCTTC. Protein product: CASSGTSYNEQFF.

This clone was recorded only once. The rearrangement links TRBV14 to TRBJ2-1, with a weak D call TRBD2 (6 bases). The CDR3 totals 14 residues. V was clipped by 1 base and J by 9 bases, with 13 bases between them. Germline assignment: CDR1 SGHDN and CDR2 FVKESK. The CDR3 DNA reads TGTGCCAGCAGCCAAGCGGGAGCATTTTTTGAGCAGTTCTTC. This codes for CASSQAGAFFEQFF.

The V and J genes are TRBV3-1 (or the pseudogene TRBV3-2) and TRBJ2-5, with TRBD1 matching 10 bases. The length of the CDR3 is 15 residues. Losses at the gene ends were 1 base for V and 5 bases for J; bases not matched to a gene: 4. Germline lookup yields CDR1 LGHDT and CDR2 YNNKEL (reference sequence). The CDR3 sequence: CASSQGQGATETQYF. Written as DNA, the CDR3 is TGTGCCAGCAGCCAAGGACAGGGGGCCACGGAGACCCAGTACTTC.

The chain combines TRBV3-1 (or the pseudogene TRBV3-2) with TRBJ2-7, with TRBD2 as a possible D gene (5 bases). The germline V and J ends were trimmed by 1 base and 8 bases, with 21 bases remaining between them. The CDR3 runs 16 residues. CDR1 is LGHDT and CDR2 is YNNKEL in the germline V gene (reference sequence). The CDR3 DNA sequence: TGTGCCAGCAGCCAAGTAGCGCAGAACGCGATTCGGCAGCAGTACTTC. Translated, it gives CASSQVAQNAIRQQYF.

The chain couples TRBV4-1 to TRBJ1-2; TRBD1 is a possible D gene (6 bases). The CDR3 loop spans 14 amino acids. The V end was cut by 1 base, the J end by 8 bases, with 14 bases between. Germline CDR1 is MGHRA and CDR2 is YSYEKL. The CDR3, as DNA: TGCGCCAGCAGCCAAGTTGGGGGCCTCCCCGGCTACACCTTC. Residues: CASSQVGGLPGYTF.

J is TRBJ1-4 and V is TRBV7-9, with D perhaps matching TRBD1 (6 bases). This CDR3 contains 18 residues. Trimming left V 1 base short and J 4 bases short, with 19 bases between. The V gene's germline CDR1 is SEHNR and CDR2 FQNEAQ (reference sequence). CDR3 nucleotide sequence: TGTGCCAGCAGCTTAGATTTCAGAGGGGGACACAGTAATGAAAAACTGTTTTTT. This codes for CASSLDFRGGHSNEKLFF. Drawing the rest from reference TRBV7-9 and TRBJ1-4, the complete variable domain is DTGVSQNPRHKITKRGQNVTFRCDPISEHNRLYWYRQTLGQGPEFLTYFQNEAQLEKSRLLSDRFSAERPKGSFSTLEIQRTEQGDSAMYLCASSLDFRGGHSNEKLFFGSGTQLSVL.

The V gene is TRBV4-3, the J gene TRBJ1-3, with a weak D call TRBD1 (6 bases). Germline V gene lookup returns CDR1 LGHNA and CDR2 YSLEER. The CDR3 has 15 residues. V gave up 0 bases and J gave up 3 bases, with 9 bases separating them. The CDR3 region is CASSQDPGVGNTIYF. In DNA form, the CDR3 reads TGCGCCAGCAGCCAAGATCCAGGGGTTGGAAACACCATATATTTT.

This chain uses TRBV15 with TRBJ1-4, with D uncertain. The CDR3 covers 15 residues. Trimming pared 0 bases from V and 5 bases from J, leaving 10 bases between. Germline V CDR1 and CDR2: LNHNV, YYDKDF (reference sequence). The CDR3 region has the DNA TGTGCCACCAGCAGAGACCACAGATGGAATGAAAAACTGTTTTTT. It is translated as CATSRDHRWNEKLFF.

The chain employs TRBV6-1 and TRBJ1-1, with D unclear. The CDR3 is 14 residues long. CDR1 and CDR2 from the germline V gene are MNHNS and SASEGT. V lost 0 bases and J lost 1, with 6 bases in between. CDR3 protein: CASSEAYGNTEAFF. In DNA, the CDR3 is TGTGCCAGCAGTGAAGCCTACGGGAACACTGAAGCTTTCTTT.

The chain recombines TRBV7-8 with TRBJ1-4, with D perhaps matching TRBD1 (5 bases). CDR1 and CDR2 (germline): SGHVS, FQNEAQ. Trimming cost V 5 bases and J 0 bases, with 16 bases left between them. The CDR3 has 17 residues. DNA for the CDR3: TGTGCCAGCAGCGGGGGGAGACAGACCACAACTAATGAAAAACTGTTTTTT. Residues: CASSGGRQTTTNEKLFF. Supplemented by reference TRBV7-8 and TRBJ1-4, the full variable domain reads GAGVSQSPRYKVAKRGQDVALRCDPISGHVSLFWYQQALGQGPEFLTYFQNEAQLDKSGLPSDRFFAERPEGSVSTLKIQRTQQEDSAVYLCASSGGRQTTTNEKLFFGSGTQLSVL.

In DNA, the CDR3 is TGTGCCAGCAGCTTCGGCGGGAGGGCCTCGGGTACCGGGGAGCTGTTTTTT. As protein: CASSFGGRASGTGELFF. The chain joins TRBV11-2 to TRBJ2-2, with 9 bases matching TRBD2. The CDR3 loop spans 17 amino acids. V lost 3 bases to trimming and J lost 5 bases; unmatched junction nucleotides: 10. Germline loops: CDR1 SGHAT, CDR2 FQNNGV.

The J gene is TRBJ1-6, the V gene TRBV10-3, with D possibly TRBD1 on 5 matching bases. The germline V gene encodes CDR1 ENHRY and CDR2 SYGVKD. The CDR3 sequence is 13 residues long. Trimming took 2 bases from V and 8 from J, leaving 7 bases between them. CDR3 residues: CAISERGDSPLHF. The CDR3 nucleotides are TGTGCCATCAGTGAGCGGGGGGATTCACCCCTCCACTTT.

The gene calls are TRBV3-1 (or the pseudogene TRBV3-2) and TRBJ2-3; TRBD2 matches at 11 bases. The germline V gene has CDR1 LGHDT and CDR2 YNNKEL (reference sequence). The CDR3 has 16 amino acids. Trimming removed 2 bases from V and 2 bases from J; junction bases left unmatched: 3. CDR3 loop: CASSQIAGGVTDTQYF. DNA of the CDR3: TGTGCCAGCAGCCAAATAGCGGGAGGGGTCACAGATACGCAGTATTTT.

In this sample, this clone turned up many times. The V call is TRBV3-1 (or the pseudogene TRBV3-2), the J call TRBJ2-3; TRBD2 matches at 10 bases. CDR1 LGHDT and CDR2 YNNKEL come from the germline V gene (reference sequence). The CDR3 is 13 amino acids. V was pared by 3 bases and J by 6 bases, with 0 bases of the junction left unmatched. The CDR3 here is CASSQGLADTQYF. DNA for the CDR3: TGTGCCAGCAGCCAGGGACTAGCGGATACGCAGTATTTT.

The rearrangement uses TRBV7-9 and TRBJ2-5; D ambiguous. The V end was cut by 2 bases, the J end by 4 bases, with 8 bases between. CDR1 is SEHNR and CDR2 is FQNEAQ in the germline V gene (reference sequence). The CDR3 is made up of 13 amino acids. The CDR3 loop reads CASSLTELETQYF. The CDR3 DNA is TGTGCCAGCAGCTTAACCGAACTAGAGACCCAGTACTTC.

The chain links TRBV29-1 to TRBJ2-5; TRBD2 matches at 12 bases. The junction had 6 bases not matched to a gene; V was cut back by 8 bases and J by 5 bases. There are 13 residues in the CDR3. Germline assignment: CDR1 SQVTM and CDR2 ANQGSEA. DNA of the CDR3: TGCAGCATCCGACTAGCGGGAGCCGAGACCCAGTACTTC. Protein: CSIRLAGAETQYF. Looking up the rest from reference TRBV29-1 and TRBJ2-5 gives the full variable domain: SAVISQKPSRDICQRGTSLTIQCQVDSQVTMMFWYRQQPGQSLTLIATANQGSEATYESGFVIDKFPISRPNLTFSTLTVSNMSPEDSSIYLCSIRLAGAETQYFGPGTRLLVL.